This section outlines one T cell receptor (beta chain) sequence together with its context. Its target is not known. Clones were sequenced by immunoSEQ multiplex PCR, and TCRdb holds only the in-frame ones, with some missing. The table lists tens of thousands of clones, 80% to 90% of them singletons. This sample is part of a study of T cells in localized non-small cell lung cancer. Notes on the study in general: Longer overall survival was linked to higher blood T cell density.

Germline CDR1 SGHRS, CDR2 YFSETQ. The CDR3 length is 15 residues. The V gene end was trimmed by 8 bases and the J gene end by 5 bases; junction bases not matched to a gene: 6. The rearrangement links TRBV5-1 to TRBJ2-1, with TRBD2 matching 14 bases. The TCR was taken from a man between 35 and 75 years old with stage I squamous cell lung carcinoma. The sequences come from peripheral blood, collected before any cancer treatment. The CDR3 reads CASRLAGGSNNEQFF. The CDR3, as DNA: TGCGCCAGTAGACTAGCGGGAGGGTCCAACAATGAGCAGTTCTTC.